These 11 T cell receptor beta chains were sequenced from one sample in a study of T cells in Graves' hyperthyroidism and ophthalmopathy. RNA transcripts were the template for amplifying TCR beta CDR3 regions. First-round RT-PCR of the TCR CDR3 relied on the HTBI primer set. TCRdb re-analysed the multiplex PCR reads in MiXCR, keeping a single row per CDR3 protein. The sample shows 330,000 or so distinct CDR3 sequences, 15% to 20% of them seen only once. Sample: blood. The receptors were sampled from a woman between 40 and 55 years old with Graves' ophthalmopathy.

This clonotype was detected many times. The chain employs TRBV7-9 and TRBJ2-7; TRBD1 aligns across 12 bases. Germline lookup yields CDR1 SEHNR and CDR2 FQNEAQ (reference sequence). V lost 5 bases and J lost 4; bases outside the gene matches: 6. The CDR3 has 15 amino acids. CDR3 region: CASSPGQGAYYEQYF. The CDR3 DNA follows: TGTGCCAGCAGCCCGGGACAGGGGGCCTATTACGAGCAGTACTTC.

There are many counts of this clonotype. The V call is TRBV20-1, the J call TRBJ1-5; D is uncertain. Between the trimmed V and J ends, which lost 6 bases and 0 bases, there was a span of 15 bases. The CDR3 spans 15 residues. In germline, CDR1 is DFQATT, CDR2 SNEGSKA (reference sequence). The DNA for the CDR3 is TGCAGTGCACCTAATCAGAAAAATAGCAATCAGCCCCAGCATTTT. Its translation: CSAPNQKNSNQPQHF.

This clonotype occurred many times. The chain recombines TRBV5-6 with TRBJ1-2, with D maybe TRBD1 (5 bases). In germline, CDR1 is SGHDT, CDR2 YYEEEE. The CDR3 is made up of 13 amino acids. The V and J ends lost 4 bases and 6 bases respectively, with 13 bases between them. The CDR3 DNA reads as TGTGCCAGCAGCCCCTCAGGGCAACATGGCTACACCTTC. This sequence encodes CASSPSGQHGYTF.

This clonotype was recorded at least ten times. The chain employs TRBV12-3 or TRBV12-4 and TRBJ2-5; TRBD1 or TRBD2 may be the D gene (6 bases each). V was shortened by 7 bases and J by 4 bases, with 13 bases between the two germline ends. This CDR3 contains 13 residues. CDR3: CASNRGRGETQYF. As DNA, the CDR3 is TGTGCCAGCAACCGGGGGCGAGGAGAGACCCAGTACTTC.

This clonotype appeared many times. The chain uses TRBV12-5 and TRBJ1-1, with D unclear. Germline assignment: CDR1 LGHNT and CDR2 FRNRAP. Trimming took off 2 bases at V and 1 base at J, with 11 bases between the two ends. The CDR3 is 15 residues long. CDR3 coding DNA: TGTGCTAGTGGTTTGCTTGGCGCCTCGAACACTGAAGCTTTCTTT. This encodes CASGLLGASNTEAFF. Combining the CDR3 with reference TRBV12-5 and TRBJ1-1 gives the whole variable domain DARVTQTPRHKVTEMGQEVTMRCQPILGHNTVFWYRQTMMQGLELLAYFRNRAPLDDSGMPKDRFSAEMPDATLATLKIQPSEPRDSAVYFCASGLLGASNTEAFFGQGTRLTVV.

In its sample, this clonotype was seen once. The rearrangement links TRBV5-1 to TRBJ1-2; D might be TRBD1 (6 bases). The germline V and J ends were trimmed by 6 bases and 2 bases, with 11 bases remaining between them. The CDR3 runs 13 residues. The V gene's germline CDR1 is SGHRS and CDR2 YFSETQ. CDR3 sequence reads: CASNSGQNYGYTF. CDR3 bases: TGCGCCAGCAACAGTGGACAGAACTATGGCTACACCTTC.

The chain is built from TRBV4-1 and TRBJ1-2; D gene unclear. This CDR3 comprises 14 residues. The germline CDR1 and CDR2 sequences are MGHRA and YSYEKL. Trimming stripped 2 bases from V and 9 bases from J, with 16 bases between. For the CDR3, the DNA is TGCGCCAGCAGCCAATTTTCCAGCCAAGCCCGCTACACCTTC. This translates into CASSQFSSQARYTF.

This clonotype has at least ten counts. The V and J genes are TRBV20-1 and TRBJ1-2, with D unresolved. The CDR3 runs 16 residues. Germline CDR1 is DFQATT and CDR2 is SNEGSKA (reference sequence). V was clipped by 4 bases and J by 4 bases, with 22 bases between them. The CDR3 region is CSATPYDGVRGYGYTF. The CDR3 nucleotides read TGCAGTGCTACCCCATACGACGGGGTGAGAGGCTATGGCTACACCTTC.

This clonotype was seen many times. The gene calls are TRBV6-2 or TRBV6-3 and TRBJ2-7; possibly TRBD1 or TRBD2 for D (5 bases each). The CDR3 is 16 residues long. Trimming pared 0 bases from V and 2 bases from J, leaving 14 bases between. From germline, CDR1 is MNHEY and CDR2 SVGEGT. The CDR3 nucleotides read TGTGCCAGCAGTTACTCCGGGGCTAGCTATCCCTACGAGCAGTACTTC. Amino acid sequence: CASSYSGASYPYEQYF.

This clonotype has a count of ten or more. The chain is built from TRBV30 and TRBJ2-7; D is uncertain. V was trimmed by 4 bases and J by 3 bases, leaving 19 bases between them. The CDR3 covers 15 residues. Germline loops: CDR1 GTSNPN, CDR2 SVGIG (reference sequence). The DNA for the CDR3 is TGTGCCTGGAAATCAATCCACCGTGATAGCTACGAGCAGTACTTC. It yields the protein CAWKSIHRDSYEQYF.

This clonotype has ten or more counts. Here the CDR3 DNA reads TGCAGCGTTGGGTTATCGACCGAGCAGTACTTC. This codes for CSVGLSTEQYF. V usage is TRBV29-1 and J usage is TRBJ2-7; D remains unclear. Looked up from germline, CDR1 is SQVTM and CDR2 is ANQGSEA. This CDR3 contains 11 residues. V gave up 4 bases and J gave up 6 bases, with 10 bases separating them.